This T cell receptor (beta chain) was sequenced during a study of lymphopenia after photon versus proton radiotherapy. TCRdb's copy holds only in-frame clones and misses some; the assay was immunoSEQ multiplex PCR. The sample lists approximately 65,000 clones; about 90% were seen once. Trimming at V came to 2 bases and at J to 5 bases, leaving 7 bases not matched to a gene. This CDR3 has 16 residues. The V gene's germline CDR1 is SGDLS and CDR2 YYNGEE. This receptor was obtained from a man older than 75 with esophageal cancer. Sample: peripheral blood, taken from a patient treated with proton-based radiotherapy. V is TRBV9 and J is TRBJ2-2; TRBD2 matches 9 bases. Written as DNA, the CDR3 is TGTGCCAGCAGCGTTAGCGGGGGAGGAGAGACCGGGGAGCTGTTTTTT. Its protein is CASSVSGGGETGELFF.